The entry below describes one TCR beta chain. The data belong to a study of low-dose radiotherapy and immunotherapy resistance in tumors. Indicated time point: before trial treatment. cDNA synthesis used a TRAV/TRBV-specific primer set for both chains. The authors amplified TCRs for about 20 PCR cycles with a constant-region primer and a V-primer adapter. TCRdb analysed the reads with MiXCR anew, one entry per CDR3 protein. The data show almost 40,000 distinct CDR3 sequences, with about 28% seen just once and about 3.7% held by the top ten. Sequenced material: PBMCs, taken before treatment. The TCR comes from a male donor with gallbladder cancer.

The CDR3 region has the DNA TGTGCCAGCACCCCCCGACGAGCGGGCGTCTACAATGAGCAGTTCTTC. It translates to CASTPRRAGVYNEQFF. The J gene is TRBJ2-1, the V gene TRBV11-2; the D gene is possibly TRBD2 (6 bases). Trimming took 7 bases from V and 3 from J, leaving 19 bases between them. Germline assignment: CDR1 SGHAT and CDR2 FQNNGV. The CDR3 length is 16 residues.